Detailed here is one T cell receptor (beta chain). This entry comes from a study of T cell changes during pregnancy in multiple sclerosis. Clones were sequenced by immunoSEQ multiplex PCR, and TCRdb holds only the in-frame ones, with some missing. Here the sample spans roughly 35,000 clones, about nine tenths being singletons. This receptor was obtained from a female donor with multiple sclerosis, enrolled in a pregnancy study. This material consisted of CD8+ T cells from peripheral blood mononuclear cells, taken in the first trimester of pregnancy.

This chain's CDR3 is CASSMTSGSGEQYF. CDR3 sequence (DNA): TGTGCCAGCAGTATGACTAGCGGGAGTGGGGAGCAGTACTTC. The chain carries TRBV27 and TRBJ2-7, with 12 bases fitting TRBD2. Germline V lookup: CDR1 MNHEY, CDR2 SMNVEV (reference sequence). The CDR3 loop spans 14 amino acids. Unmatched junction bases numbered 6, after V lost 5 bases and J lost 7 bases.